The 31 T cell receptor beta chains in this list originate from one sample, sequenced in a study of T-cell memory formation after mild COVID-19. TCRdb re-derived calls from the 5' RACE reads in MiXCR, one entry per CDR3 protein. The data contain nearly 250,000 distinct CDR3 sequences, just over 15% of them singletons. Sequences were obtained from PBMCs or a T cell subset sorted from them (not recorded which). These receptors all come from an adult woman who had mild COVID-19 (a few samples of this study predate the infection). Cell type and time point are not known.

The DNA for the CDR3 is TGTGCCAGCAGGGGGACAGGGGGGGACACCGGGGAGCTGTTTTTT. Translated, it gives CASRGTGGDTGELFF. The V and J genes are TRBV12-3 or TRBV12-4 and TRBJ2-2, with 11 positions matching TRBD1. J was trimmed by 3 bases and V by 6 bases; bases with no gene match: 3. This CDR3 contains 15 residues.

J is TRBJ1-6 and V is TRBV12-3 or TRBV12-4, with a weak D call TRBD1 (6 bases). The CDR3 extends over 16 amino acids. V lost 6 bases, J lost 14 bases, and 26 bases lay in between. The CDR3 here is CASSLEGGLSNQALHF. As DNA, the CDR3 is TGTGCCAGCAGCCTAGAGGGGGGCTTGTCTAATCAGGCCCTCCACTTT.

In regard to this clonotype: No conserved phenylalanine or tryptophan ends this CDR3, so it is likely a read error. The CDR3 bases are TGTGCCAGGCAGGGGACAGATACGCAGTATTTA. Translation: CARQGTDTQYL. This rearrangement joins TRBV6-5 to TRBJ2-3; D is possibly TRBD1 (6 bases). The germline V gene has CDR1 MNHEY and CDR2 SVGAGI. Trimming removed 9 bases at V and 3 bases at J, with 7 bases between. CDR3 length: 11 amino acids.

This clonotype was found a few times. The CDR3 coding sequence is TGCAGTGCTAGGAGACAGGAGGATGAAGCTTTCTTT. It is translated as CSARRQEDEAFF. The chain is built from TRBV20-1 and TRBJ1-1; maybe TRBD1 (6 bases). Trimming took 3 bases from V and 7 from J, leaving 12 bases between them. This CDR3 region has 12 residues. The V gene's germline CDR1 is DFQATT and CDR2 SNEGSKA (reference sequence).

The chain links TRBV12-3 or TRBV12-4 to TRBJ2-7, with 8 bases lining up with TRBD2. There are 12 residues in the CDR3. Trimming at V came to 7 bases and at J to 3 bases, leaving 2 bases not matched to a gene. Here the CDR3 DNA reads TGTGCCAGCATCGGGAGGGACTACGAGCAGTACTTC. This codes for CASIGRDYEQYF.

The rearrangement uses TRBV20-1 and TRBJ2-1; no firm D call. CDR1 is DFQATT, CDR2 SNEGSKA, per germline (reference sequence). The CDR3 runs to 12 residues. V was cut by 1 base and J by 7 bases, with 8 bases left in between. Written as DNA, the CDR3 is TGCAGTGCTAGAGGATATAATAATGAGCAGTTCTTC. Protein product: CSARGYNNEQFF.

The CDR3 DNA reads TGTGCCAGCAGTTCACAGGGGGGGGCAGACTATGGCTACACCTTC. Residues: CASSSQGGADYGYTF. The chain uses TRBV12-3 or TRBV12-4 and TRBJ1-2, with TRBD1 matching over 8 bases. This CDR3 has 15 amino acids. J lost 3 bases, V lost 4 bases, and 7 bases had no gene match.

The V call is TRBV5-1, the J call TRBJ2-5; perhaps D is TRBD1 or TRBD2 (5 bases each). The CDR3 loop spans 15 amino acids. V dropped 2 bases and J dropped 5 bases, with 16 bases sitting between them. Germline V lookup: CDR1 SGHRS, CDR2 YFSETQ. This CDR3 reads CASSFGTAMFETQYF. CDR3 DNA: TGCGCCAGCAGCTTCGGGACGGCGATGTTTGAGACCCAGTACTTC.

The chain recombines TRBV6-5 with TRBJ2-2; a possible D gene is TRBD2 (6 bases). The CDR3 runs 14 residues. Germline-derived CDR1 and CDR2 are MNHEY and SVGAGI. V lost 8 bases, J lost 5 bases, and 15 bases lay in between. For the CDR3, the DNA is TGTGCCAGCCATAGGGGCGGGGATACCGGGGAGCTGTTTTTT. Protein sequence: CASHRGGDTGELFF.

The chain joins TRBV5-1 to TRBJ1-1; TRBD1 might be the D (5 bases). Germline V lookup: CDR1 SGHRS, CDR2 YFSETQ. The germline V and J ends were trimmed by 0 bases and 3 bases, with 9 bases remaining between them. The CDR3 sequence is 14 residues long. The CDR3 region is CASSLGQTYTEAFF. The CDR3 DNA reads TGCGCCAGCAGCTTGGGACAGACCTACACTGAAGCTTTCTTT.

The sample holds many counts of this clonotype. The rearrangement links TRBV6-6 to TRBJ2-2; TRBD2 agrees at 7 bases. The CDR3 loop spans 16 amino acids. Losses at the gene ends were 2 bases for V and 8 bases for J; bases not matched to a gene: 11. Germline CDR1 reads MNHNY; CDR2 reads SVGAGI (reference sequence). The CDR3 region is CASSYREASGDGELFF. CDR3 DNA sequence: TGTGCCAGCAGTTACAGAGAGGCTAGCGGAGATGGGGAGCTGTTTTTT.

This chain links TRBV29-1 with TRBJ2-3; possibly TRBD2 for D (7 bases). Trimming removed 7 bases at V and 2 bases at J, with 19 bases between. The CDR3 totals 15 residues. Per the germline V gene, CDR1 is SQVTM and CDR2 is ANQGSEA. DNA for the CDR3: TGCAGCGCGATACGACGGGGGGCTTCCACAGATACGCAGTATTTT. Encoded protein: CSAIRRGASTDTQYF.

The table lists this clonotype with many counts. For the CDR3, the DNA is TGTGCCAGCAGCGTATCCGGGCCCTCCTACAATGAGCAGTTCTTC. This encodes CASSVSGPSYNEQFF. The rearrangement links TRBV9 to TRBJ2-1, with D unclear. The germline CDR1 and CDR2 sequences are SGDLS and YYNGEE. This CDR3 has 15 amino acids. V was clipped by 1 base and J by 0 bases, with 8 bases between them.

The CDR3 is CSAHKGEAFF. The CDR3 DNA sequence: TGCAGTGCTCATAAGGGGGAAGCTTTCTTT. The rearrangement joins TRBV20-1 to TRBJ1-1, with D perhaps matching TRBD1 (5 bases). The length of the CDR3 is 10 residues. V was clipped by 5 bases and J by 8 bases, with 9 bases between them. Germline-derived CDR1 and CDR2 are DFQATT and SNEGSKA (reference sequence).

This clonotype was seen ten or more times. The genes are TRBV24-1 and TRBJ2-7; D gene unclear. The V end was cut by 3 bases, the J end by 5 bases, with 13 bases between. Germline V CDR1 and CDR2: KGHDR, SFDVKD. The CDR3 is 14 amino acids. The CDR3 sequence: CATSDAVEYNEQYF. Here the CDR3 DNA reads TGTGCCACCAGTGATGCCGTTGAGTACAACGAGCAGTACTTC.

This chain uses TRBV4-1 with TRBJ2-1, with 7 bases identical to TRBD2. This CDR3 is 21 amino acids long. Losses at the gene ends were 4 bases for V and 0 bases for J; bases not matched to a gene: 21. CDR1 MGHRA and CDR2 YSYEKL come from the germline V gene. This chain's CDR3 is CASSLALGTKITYGSYNEQFF. CDR3 nucleotide sequence: TGCGCCAGCAGCCTAGCCCTTGGGACTAAGATAACTTATGGCTCCTACAATGAGCAGTTCTTC.

This clonotype has just a few counts. V gene TRBV24-1 combines with J gene TRBJ2-2; 7 bases are a match to TRBD1. Germline CDR1 is KGHDR and CDR2 is SFDVKD. The length of the CDR3 is 14 residues. J lost 5 bases, V lost 12 bases, and 11 bases had no gene match. CDR3 in amino acids: CAPRKGAETGELFF. DNA for the CDR3: TGTGCCCCGAGAAAGGGGGCAGAAACCGGGGAGCTGTTTTTT.

This clonotype was seen repeatedly, ten times or more. This rearrangement joins TRBV12-3 or TRBV12-4 to TRBJ2-3; D is tentatively TRBD1 or TRBD2 (5 bases each). V lost 7 bases, J lost 2 bases, and 13 bases lay in between. The CDR3 is made up of 14 amino acids. The CDR3 DNA reads TGTGCCAGCACCTTGGGGGTTAACACAGATACGCAGTATTTT. Amino acids: CASTLGVNTDTQYF.

This clonotype has more than one count but fewer than ten. This rearrangement joins TRBV6-1 to TRBJ2-3; 7 positions match TRBD2. CDR1 MNHNS and CDR2 SASEGT come from the germline V gene. Losses at the gene ends were 7 bases for V and 4 bases for J; bases not matched to a gene: 11. CDR3 length equals 15 residues. CDR3 sequence: CASTQGSGVSDTQYF. The CDR3, as DNA: TGTGCCAGCACCCAAGGGAGCGGGGTCTCAGATACGCAGTATTTT.

The count of this clonotype is one. The V gene is TRBV19, the J gene TRBJ1-1, with D hard to call. The CDR3 runs 11 residues. Between the trimmed V and J ends, which lost 5 bases and 10 bases, there was a span of 11 bases. CDR1 and CDR2 (germline): LNHDA, SQIVND (reference sequence). CDR3 region: CASSRGFVAFF. The CDR3 DNA sequence: TGTGCCAGTAGTCGCGGGTTCGTAGCTTTCTTT.

The V gene is TRBV9, the J gene TRBJ1-6; no clear D. The CDR3 is 15 amino acids. Germline-derived CDR1 and CDR2 are SGDLS and YYNGEE. Trimming left V 4 bases short and J 8 bases short, with 16 bases between. The CDR3: CASSPWSGHDSPLHF. The CDR3 nucleotides are TGTGCCAGCAGCCCCTGGTCGGGTCACGATTCACCCCTCCACTTT.

This CDR3 reads CATSDPGRTTEGNTIYF. The CDR3 nucleotides are TGTGCCACCAGTGATCCCGGGAGGACGACGGAGGGAAACACCATATATTTT. The chain employs TRBV24-1 and TRBJ1-3; the D is unclear. This CDR3 spans 17 amino acids. CDR1 is KGHDR, CDR2 SFDVKD, per germline. The germline V and J ends were trimmed by 3 bases and 4 bases, with 18 bases remaining between them.

This chain uses TRBV7-3 with TRBJ1-2, with D unclear. Trimming pared 1 base from V and 8 bases from J, leaving 26 bases between. The CDR3 has 18 amino acids. Germline loops: CDR1 SGHTA, CDR2 FQGTGA. This CDR3 is CASSLIPPPAGPGVGYTF. For the CDR3, the DNA is TGTGCCAGCAGCTTAATTCCCCCACCAGCGGGTCCGGGAGTAGGCTACACCTTC. Variable domain in full (rest from reference TRBV7-3 and TRBJ1-2): GAGVSQTPSNKVTEKGKYVELRCDPISGHTALYWYRQSLGQGPEFLIYFQGTGAADDSGLPNDRFFAVRPEGSVSTLKIQRTERGDSAVYLCASSLIPPPAGPGVGYTFGSGTRLTVV.

This clonotype was counted only a few times. This rearrangement joins TRBV12-3 or TRBV12-4 to TRBJ2-1; a weak D match, TRBD1 (6 bases). The ends were cut back, 5 bases at V and 10 bases at J, with 15 bases in the middle. The CDR3 runs to 13 residues. CDR3 protein: CASSTNPGTEQFF. CDR3 nucleotides: TGTGCCAGCAGTACTAACCCCGGGACAGAGCAGTTCTTC.

The chain links TRBV19 to TRBJ1-5, with 7 bases lining up with TRBD1. With 6 bases clipped from V and 5 bases from J, the junction kept 10 bases outside the gene matches. Germline V gene lookup returns CDR1 LNHDA and CDR2 SQIVND (reference sequence). CDR3 length: 15 amino acids. The CDR3 sequence is CASSILDRDDQPQHF. The CDR3 DNA reads TGTGCCAGTAGCATACTCGACAGGGATGATCAGCCCCAGCATTTT.

The chain recombines TRBV27 with TRBJ2-7; either TRBD1 or TRBD2 may fit D (5 bases each). The CDR3 is made up of 14 amino acids. V was clipped by 7 bases and J by 3 bases, with 16 bases between them. Germline-derived CDR1 and CDR2 are MNHEY and SMNVEV (reference sequence). In nucleotides, the CDR3 is TGTGCCAGCACCCAGGGCGGGCTTCTCTACGAGCAGTACTTC. Translated, it gives CASTQGGLLYEQYF.

In this sample, this clonotype turned up a few times. The chain joins TRBV5-1 to TRBJ2-1; D could derive from TRBD1 or TRBD2 (6 bases each). This CDR3 region has 16 residues. V dropped 3 bases and J dropped 4 bases, with 17 bases sitting between them. Per germline, CDR1 SGHRS and CDR2 YFSETQ. CDR3 loop: CASSSLGGQKYNEQFF. DNA of the CDR3: TGCGCCAGCAGCTCATTAGGGGGGCAGAAATACAATGAGCAGTTCTTC.

This clonotype was seen a handful of times. This chain connects TRBV3-1 to TRBJ1-2, with D perhaps matching TRBD1 (6 bases). The CDR3 has 15 amino acids. Per the germline V gene, CDR1 is LGHDT and CDR2 is YNNKEL (reference sequence). Trimming cost V 0 bases and J 1 base, with 9 bases left between them. CDR3 region: CASSQELRGNYGYTF. In DNA form, the CDR3 reads TGTGCCAGCAGCCAAGAACTCAGGGGTAACTATGGCTACACCTTC.

By frequency in the sample, this clonotype is medium-sized. This rearrangement joins TRBV5-5 to TRBJ2-3; TRBD2 might be the D (6 bases). The CDR3 runs to 15 residues. V was trimmed by 3 bases and J by 2 bases, leaving 13 bases between them. Looked up from germline, CDR1 is SGHKS and CDR2 is YYEKEE (reference sequence). This CDR3 reads CASSWDWLSTDTQYF. CDR3 in DNA: TGTGCCAGCAGCTGGGACTGGCTTTCCACAGATACGCAGTATTTT.

This clonotype was observed a few times. This chain uses TRBV4-1 with TRBJ2-7; D perhaps matches TRBD2 (7 bases). The CDR3 length is 14 residues. The V end lost 6 bases, the J end lost 2 bases, and 14 bases lay between the germline ends. Looked up from germline, CDR1 is MGHRA and CDR2 is YSYEKL. CDR3 DNA sequence: TGCGCCAGCAGGGATCCCGGGGGGCCCTACGAGCAGTACTTC. Its translation: CASRDPGGPYEQYF.

V is TRBV5-1 and J is TRBJ1-2; D is uncertain. The ends were cut back, 0 bases at V and 8 bases at J, with 14 bases in the middle. CDR1 is SGHRS, CDR2 YFSETQ, per germline. This CDR3 region has 14 residues. The CDR3 DNA reads as TGCGCCAGCAGCTTGGATGGAGGGTCAGGAGGCTACACCTTC. This sequence encodes CASSLDGGSGGYTF.